Each of the 18 T cell receptor beta chains below was sequenced from the same sample in a study of blood T cell repertoires in COVID-19 (dated by TCRdb to about 2020). Libraries were prepared through the immunoSEQ multiplex PCR assay. TCRdb's version of the immuneACCESS table is confined to in-frame rearrangements and falls short of the full clone set. An unresolved V gene accounts for under half of the shortfall where checked; the remainder is of unknown origin. This sample holds 270,000 or so clones; roughly nine tenths were observed only once. The top ten clones comprise about 4.5% of the sample. Sequencing was done on a sample of peripheral blood. All receptors come from a woman between 35 and 50 years old who had recovered from COVID-19.

The genes are TRBV5-1 and TRBJ1-2, with D possibly TRBD1 on 5 matching bases. V lost 4 bases and J 8 bases, leaving 15 bases between the germline ends. The germline CDR1 and CDR2 sequences are SGHRS and YFSETQ. This CDR3 has 13 residues. The CDR3, as DNA: TGCGCCAGCAGCGGGGGGGAGTCGGGCGGCTACACCTTC. It encodes CASSGGESGGYTF.

The V call is TRBV4-2, the J call TRBJ2-7, with D uncertain. V gave up 1 base and J gave up 2 bases, with 12 bases separating them. The CDR3 sequence is 15 residues long. The germline CDR1 and CDR2 sequences are LGHNA and YNFKEQ. CDR3 residues: CASSQVASSPYEQYF. CDR3 DNA sequence: TGTGCCAGCAGCCAAGTCGCCAGTTCCCCCTACGAGCAGTACTTC.

This clone came up once. The CDR3 coding sequence is TGCAGCGCTGGACGGTCCCGGGGAGAGACCCAGTACTTC. The encoded protein is CSAGRSRGETQYF. The chain is built from TRBV29-1 and TRBJ2-5, with a weak D call TRBD2 (5 bases). Germline CDR1 and CDR2: SQVTM and ANQGSEA. This CDR3 has 13 residues. Trimming removed 7 bases at V and 4 bases at J, with 16 bases between.

This rearrangement joins TRBV12-3 or TRBV12-4 to TRBJ2-2, with no clear D. This CDR3 is 11 amino acids long. V was cut by 6 bases and J by 6 bases, with 5 bases left in between. The CDR3: CASSLSGELFF. In DNA form, the CDR3 reads TGTGCCAGCAGCCTCTCCGGGGAGCTGTTTTTT.

The chain couples TRBV7-9 to TRBJ2-7, with D tentatively TRBD2 (6 bases). This CDR3 spans 16 amino acids. CDR1 SEHNR and CDR2 FQNEAQ come from the germline V gene (reference sequence). V was shortened by 5 bases and J by 2 bases, with 19 bases between the two germline ends. CDR3 in amino acids: CASSTSRDSHPYEQYF. The CDR3 DNA sequence: TGTGCCAGCAGCACCTCCCGGGACTCCCACCCCTACGAGCAGTACTTC.

The chain has TRBV2 and TRBJ2-2, with D perhaps TRBD1 (5 bases). The CDR3 has 14 residues. The germline V gene has CDR1 SNHLY and CDR2 FYNNEI. Trimming left V 4 bases short and J 4 bases short, with 10 bases between. In nucleotides, the CDR3 is TGTGCCAGCAGTGTGCAGGGAAGCACCGGGGAGCTGTTTTTT. It encodes CASSVQGSTGELFF.

This chain links TRBV6-5 with TRBJ1-1; no reliable D call. The CDR3 runs to 12 residues. Trimming shortened V by 2 bases and J by 7 bases, and 8 bases separated the two germline ends. Germline CDR1 and CDR2: MNHEY and SVGAGI. CDR3 protein: CASSYDAGEAFF. CDR3 nucleotides: TGTGCCAGCAGTTACGATGCGGGTGAAGCTTTCTTT.

This rearrangement joins TRBV30 to TRBJ2-1; perhaps TRBD2 as D (5 bases). Germline V gene lookup returns CDR1 GTSNPN and CDR2 SVGIG (reference sequence). Trimming took 0 bases from V and 2 from J, leaving 11 bases between them. The CDR3 spans 15 residues. CDR3 sequence reads: CAWSVGERTYNEQFF. The CDR3 region has the DNA TGTGCCTGGAGTGTCGGGGAACGTACCTACAATGAGCAGTTCTTC.

The V gene is TRBV5-1, the J gene TRBJ2-3; D ambiguous. Trimming took off 1 base at V and 4 bases at J, with 13 bases between the two ends. This CDR3 comprises 15 residues. CDR1 is SGHRS, CDR2 YFSETQ, per germline. The DNA for the CDR3 is TGCGCCAGCAGCTTGACGAGAGCAGACTCAGATACGCAGTATTTT. Residues: CASSLTRADSDTQYF.

This sequence joins TRBV24-1 and TRBJ2-1, with D possibly TRBD1 on 6 matching bases. Trimming cost V 4 bases and J 0 bases, with 15 bases left between them. This CDR3 is 17 amino acids long. Germline V lookup: CDR1 KGHDR, CDR2 SFDVKD. CDR3 in DNA: TGTGCCACCAGTGAGTCAGGGGTTATCCCCTCCTACAATGAGCAGTTCTTC. Amino acids: CATSESGVIPSYNEQFF.

This chain joins TRBV7-2 and TRBJ2-3, with TRBD1 matching over 7 bases. V was pared by 4 bases and J by 0 bases, with 4 bases of the junction left unmatched. The CDR3 sequence is 15 residues long. Germline values: CDR1 SGHTA, CDR2 FQGNSA. CDR3 sequence (DNA): TGTGCCAGCAGCTCCTCGACAGGGAGCACAGATACGCAGTATTTT. Amino acid sequence: CASSSSTGSTDTQYF.

The chain uses TRBV30 and TRBJ1-2, with a tentative D call TRBD1 (6 bases). Trimming removed 2 bases from V and 7 bases from J, with 14 bases in between. CDR3 length equals 13 residues. Germline V gene sequence: CDR1 GTSNPN, CDR2 SVGIG (reference sequence). CDR3 region: CAWSPGARGGYTF. CDR3 coding DNA: TGTGCCTGGAGTCCGGGCGCCAGGGGTGGCTACACCTTC.

The chain combines TRBV5-1 with TRBJ1-1; no reliable D call. Trimming cost V 2 bases and J 5 bases, with 13 bases left between them. From germline, CDR1 is SGHRS and CDR2 YFSETQ. This CDR3 has 14 amino acids. The CDR3 spells CASSFAEGGTEAFF. The DNA of the CDR3 is TGCGCCAGCAGCTTCGCGGAGGGAGGAACTGAAGCTTTCTTT.

The chain uses TRBV4-1 and TRBJ1-1, with D possibly matching TRBD1 (5 bases). The length of the CDR3 is 14 residues. The V end lost 5 bases, the J end lost 1 base, and 11 bases lay between the germline ends. Germline V lookup: CDR1 MGHRA, CDR2 YSYEKL. The CDR3 sequence is CASSWTITNTEAFF. Written as DNA, the CDR3 is TGCGCCAGCAGCTGGACAATCACGAACACTGAAGCTTTCTTT.

This sequence joins TRBV18 and TRBJ2-1, with D possibly being TRBD2 (6 bases). V lost 3 bases, J lost 7 bases, and 10 bases lay in between. Germline V gene lookup returns CDR1 KGHSH and CDR2 LQKENI. This CDR3 spans 13 amino acids. The CDR3 spells CASSPKAGNEQFF. The CDR3, as DNA: TGTGCCAGCTCACCCAAGGCGGGAAATGAGCAGTTCTTC.

The V and J genes are TRBV19 and TRBJ1-4, with D unresolved. This CDR3 has 12 residues. The germline V gene encodes CDR1 LNHDA and CDR2 SQIVND (reference sequence). Trimming removed 7 bases from V and 2 bases from J, with 5 bases in between. As DNA, the CDR3 is TGTGCCAGTATCAGTACTAATGAAAAACTGTTTTTT. It specifies CASISTNEKLFF.

The chain carries TRBV7-2 and TRBJ1-5; D not resolved. This CDR3 has 14 amino acids. CDR1 and CDR2 (germline): SGHTA, FQGNSA. Trimming took 1 base from V and 6 from J, leaving 10 bases between them. The CDR3 coding sequence is TGTGCCAGCAGCTTAGGTCAGGTACCTCAGCCCCAGCATTTT. Protein: CASSLGQVPQPQHF.

The chain couples TRBV7-2 to TRBJ2-7, with D possibly matching TRBD1 (7 bases). Trimming pared 3 bases from V and 2 bases from J, leaving 11 bases between. The germline gives CDR1 SGHTA, CDR2 FQGNSA. CDR3 length: 14 amino acids. This CDR3 reads CASSLGRGAYEQYF. The DNA of the CDR3 is TGTGCCAGCAGCTTGGGCAGGGGGGCCTACGAGCAGTACTTC.